The present entry profiles one T cell receptor beta chain with its context. The table came from immunoSEQ multiplex PCR; TCRdb's copy has only in-frame clones and leaves some out. The repertoire includes 110,000 or so clones, roughly 86% of them detected once, and about 2% sits in the top ten. The junction had 3 bases not matched to a gene; V was cut back by 2 bases and J by 2 bases. The CDR3 is 14 residues long. Looked up from germline, CDR1 is SGHVS and CDR2 is FQNEAQ. These data come from a study of cytomegalovirus exposure and HLA in healthy donors. Turning to the study itself: A later analysis reported the same platform for the 90 to 150 validation repertoires and the approximately 640 first-cohort repertoires.

Sequenced material: PBMCs. J is TRBJ2-7 and V is TRBV7-8; TRBD1 agrees at 7 bases. The sequence derives from a young woman in good health and CMV-seronegative. The CDR3 nucleotides are TGTGCCAGCAGCTTAAGACAGGGTCCCTACGAGCAGTACTTC. Translation: CASSLRQGPYEQYF. Supplemented by reference TRBV7-8 and TRBJ2-7, the full variable domain reads GAGVSQSPRYKVAKRGQDVALRCDPISGHVSLFWYQQALGQGPEFLTYFQNEAQLDKSGLPSDRFFAERPEGSVSTLKIQRTQQEDSAVYLCASSLRQGPYEQYFGPGTRLTVT.